Listed below are T cell receptor beta chains from one sample, sequenced in a study of blood T cell repertoires in COVID-19. Sequencing used immunoSEQ multiplex PCR; TCRdb keeps in-frame clones, though not all of them. This table has some 150,000 clones, around 84% appearing once. Sequenced sample: peripheral blood. These receptors originate from a human donor in a cohort sampled during active COVID-19. CDR3s include the opening cysteine and the closing phenylalanine or tryptophan. Fields, in order: J gene, clone size, V gene, D gene, CDR3 protein, CDR3 DNA. D genes are given only for firm matches. Clone size is stated in some rows and not others, as once, few, many or a class when expanded.

j_call: TRBJ1-6
clone_size: -
v_call: TRBV7-9
d_call: -
cdr3_aa: CASSSGQTSSYNSPLHF
cdr3_nt: TGTGCCAGCAGCTCCGGACAAACAAGCTCCTATAATTCACCCCTCCACTTT

j_call: TRBJ1-2
clone_size: -
v_call: TRBV10-2
d_call: -
cdr3_aa: CASMGGVYGYTF
cdr3_nt: TGCGCCAGCATGGGGGGGGTATATGGCTACACCTTC

j_call: TRBJ2-5
clone_size: -
v_call: TRBV19
d_call: -
cdr3_aa: CASSILETQYF
cdr3_nt: TGTGCCAGTAGTATCCTAGAGACCCAGTACTTC

j_call: TRBJ1-3
clone_size: -
v_call: TRBV14
d_call: TRBD1
cdr3_aa: CASSRRTGGPGNTIYF
cdr3_nt: TGTGCCAGCAGCCGACGTACAGGGGGCCCTGGAAACACCATATATTTT

j_call: TRBJ2-5
clone_size: few
v_call: TRBV3-1/TRBV3-2
d_call: TRBD1
cdr3_aa: CASSPPGQGQETQYF
cdr3_nt: TGTGCCAGCAGCCCCCCGGGACAGGGGCAAGAGACCCAGTACTTC

j_call: TRBJ1-4
clone_size: -
v_call: TRBV28
d_call: -
cdr3_aa: CASSGREKLFF
cdr3_nt: TGTGCCAGCAGCGGTCGGGAAAAACTGTTTTTT

j_call: TRBJ2-2
clone_size: -
v_call: TRBV6-6
d_call: TRBD1
cdr3_aa: CASTLRDRGTGELFF
cdr3_nt: TGTGCCAGCACCCTTCGGGACAGAGGCACCGGGGAGCTGTTTTTT

j_call: TRBJ1-2
clone_size: -
v_call: TRBV28
d_call: -
cdr3_aa: CASSTGSSNYGYTF
cdr3_nt: TGTGCCAGCAGTACAGGGTCCTCTAACTATGGCTACACCTTC

j_call: TRBJ1-1
clone_size: -
v_call: TRBV7-9
d_call: TRBD1
cdr3_aa: CASSLGGTGRTEAFF
cdr3_nt: TGTGCCAGCAGCTTAGGGGGGACAGGGAGGACTGAAGCTTTCTTT

j_call: TRBJ2-3
clone_size: -
v_call: TRBV10-3
d_call: TRBD2
cdr3_aa: CAISENPPSGGGTDTQYF
cdr3_nt: TGTGCCATCAGTGAGAATCCCCCTAGCGGGGGGGGCACAGATACGCAGTATTTT

j_call: TRBJ1-5
clone_size: -
v_call: TRBV28
d_call: -
cdr3_aa: CASSLMQGRNQPQHF
cdr3_nt: TGTGCCAGCAGTTTAATGCAGGGGCGCAATCAGCCCCAGCATTTT